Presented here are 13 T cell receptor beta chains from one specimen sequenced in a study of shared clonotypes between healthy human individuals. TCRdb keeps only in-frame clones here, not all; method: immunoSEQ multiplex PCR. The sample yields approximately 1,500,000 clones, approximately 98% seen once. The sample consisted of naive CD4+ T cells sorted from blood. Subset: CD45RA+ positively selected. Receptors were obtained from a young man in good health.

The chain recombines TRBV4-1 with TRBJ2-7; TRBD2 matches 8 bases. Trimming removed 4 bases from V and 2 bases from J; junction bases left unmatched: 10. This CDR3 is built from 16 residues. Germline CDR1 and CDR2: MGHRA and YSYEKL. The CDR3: CASSPVSGNSPYEQYF. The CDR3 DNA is TGCGCCAGCAGCCCAGTTAGCGGGAATAGTCCCTACGAGCAGTACTTC.

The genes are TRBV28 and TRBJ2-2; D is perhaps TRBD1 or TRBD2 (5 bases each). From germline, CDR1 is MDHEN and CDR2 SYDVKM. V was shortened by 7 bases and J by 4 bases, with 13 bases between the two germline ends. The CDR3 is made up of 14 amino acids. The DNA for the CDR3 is TGTGCCAGCACCTTGGGTGGGGGCACCGGGGAGCTGTTTTTT. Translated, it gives CASTLGGGTGELFF.

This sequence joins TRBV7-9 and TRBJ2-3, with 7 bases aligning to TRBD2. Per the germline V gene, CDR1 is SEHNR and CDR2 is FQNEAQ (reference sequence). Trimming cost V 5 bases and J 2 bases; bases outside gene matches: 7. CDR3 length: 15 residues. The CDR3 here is CASSRLAGVTDTQYF. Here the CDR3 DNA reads TGTGCCAGCAGCCGCCTTGCGGGAGTCACAGATACGCAGTATTTT.

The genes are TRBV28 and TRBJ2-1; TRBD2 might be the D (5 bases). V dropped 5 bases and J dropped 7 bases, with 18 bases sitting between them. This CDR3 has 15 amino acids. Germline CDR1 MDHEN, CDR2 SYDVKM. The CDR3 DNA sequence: TGTGCCAGCAGTGGCCCCCGCGGGCTGTATAATGAGCAGTTCTTC. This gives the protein CASSGPRGLYNEQFF.

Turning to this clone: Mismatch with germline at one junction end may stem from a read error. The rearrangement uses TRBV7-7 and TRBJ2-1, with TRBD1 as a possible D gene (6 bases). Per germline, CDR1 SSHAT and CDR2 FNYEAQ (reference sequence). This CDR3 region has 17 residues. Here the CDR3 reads CASSSRAGATSYNEQFF. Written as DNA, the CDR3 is TGTGCTAGCAGCTCACGGGCAGGGGCGACTTCCTACAATGAGCAGTTCTTC. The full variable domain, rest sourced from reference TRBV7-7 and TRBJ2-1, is GAGVSQSPRYKVTKRGQDVTLRCDPISSHATLYWYQQALGQGPEFLTYFNYEAQPDKSGLPSDRFSAERPEGSISTLTIQRTEQRDSAMYRCASSSRAGATSYNEQFFGPGTRLTVL.

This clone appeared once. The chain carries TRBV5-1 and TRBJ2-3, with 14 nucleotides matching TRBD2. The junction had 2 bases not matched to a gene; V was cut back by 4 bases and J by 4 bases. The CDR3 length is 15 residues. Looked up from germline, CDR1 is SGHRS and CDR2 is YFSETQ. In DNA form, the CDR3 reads TGCGCCAGCAGCCGGGGACTAGCGGGAGCAGATACGCAGTATTTT. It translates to CASSRGLAGADTQYF.

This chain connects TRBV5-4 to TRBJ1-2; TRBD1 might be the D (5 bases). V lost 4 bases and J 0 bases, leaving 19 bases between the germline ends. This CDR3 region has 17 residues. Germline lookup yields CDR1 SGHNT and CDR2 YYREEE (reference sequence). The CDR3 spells CASSDPWARGANYGYTF. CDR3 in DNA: TGTGCCAGCAGCGATCCTTGGGCGCGAGGGGCTAACTATGGCTACACCTTC.

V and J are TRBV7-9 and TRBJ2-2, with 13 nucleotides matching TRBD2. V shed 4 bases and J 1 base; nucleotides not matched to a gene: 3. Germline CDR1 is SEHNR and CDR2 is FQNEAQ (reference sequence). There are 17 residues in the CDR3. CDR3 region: CASSSGLAGLNTGELFF. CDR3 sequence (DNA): TGTGCCAGCAGCTCGGGACTAGCGGGACTGAACACCGGGGAGCTGTTTTTT.

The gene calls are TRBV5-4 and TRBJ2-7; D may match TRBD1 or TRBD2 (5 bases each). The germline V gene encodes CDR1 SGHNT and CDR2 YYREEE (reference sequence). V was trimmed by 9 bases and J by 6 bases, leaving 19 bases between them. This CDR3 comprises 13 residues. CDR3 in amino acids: CATGNGQGREQYF. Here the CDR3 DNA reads TGTGCCACCGGGAATGGTCAGGGTCGCGAGCAGTACTTC.

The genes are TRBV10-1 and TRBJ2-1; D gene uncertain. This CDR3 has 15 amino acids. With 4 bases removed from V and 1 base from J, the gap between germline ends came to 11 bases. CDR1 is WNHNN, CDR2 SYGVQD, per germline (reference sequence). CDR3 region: CASSADQRSYNEQFF. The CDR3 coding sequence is TGCGCCAGCAGTGCGGACCAGAGATCCTACAATGAGCAGTTCTTC.

As DNA, the CDR3 is TGTGCCAGCAGCTTAGCACGGGGCGGGGAGCTGTTTTTT. As protein: CASSLARGGELFF. This chain links TRBV11-3 with TRBJ2-2; a weak D match, TRBD2 (5 bases). Trimming left V 1 base short and J 7 bases short, with 7 bases between. The CDR3 is 13 residues long. The germline gives CDR1 SGHNT, CDR2 YENEEA.

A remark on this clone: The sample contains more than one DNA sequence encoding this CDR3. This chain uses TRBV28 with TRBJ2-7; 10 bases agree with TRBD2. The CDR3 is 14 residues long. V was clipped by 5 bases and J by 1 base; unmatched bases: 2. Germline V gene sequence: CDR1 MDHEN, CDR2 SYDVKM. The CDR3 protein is CASSPSGSSYEQYF. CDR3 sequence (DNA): TGTGCCAGCAGTCCTAGCGGGAGTTCCTACGAGCAGTACTTC.

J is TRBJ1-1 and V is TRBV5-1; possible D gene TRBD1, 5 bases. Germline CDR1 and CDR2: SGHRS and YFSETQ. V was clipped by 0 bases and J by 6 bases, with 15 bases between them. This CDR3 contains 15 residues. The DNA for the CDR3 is TGCGCCAGCAGCTTGGTTTGGGGGGTAACCGCTGAAGCTTTCTTT. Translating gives CASSLVWGVTAEAFF.